The 29 T cell receptor beta chains reported below all come from one sample, sequenced in a study of cytomegalovirus exposure and HLA in healthy donors. The PCR ran on 60 Vbeta and 13 Jbeta primers. Data came from immunoSEQ multiplex PCR; TCRdb stores just in-frame clones and leaves some out. Of some 190,000 clones listed, 80% are singletons. The sample taken for sequencing was PBMCs. The origin of the receptors is a woman aged 35 to 49 in good health and CMV-seronegative.

The rearrangement uses TRBV6-5 and TRBJ1-2, with 7 bases that match TRBD1. The germline V gene encodes CDR1 MNHEY and CDR2 SVGAGI. The V segment lost 10 bases and the J segment 6 bases; nucleotides outside the gene matches: 8. The CDR3 loop spans 12 amino acids. The CDR3 region is CATRDSVHGYTF. The CDR3 DNA reads TGTGCCACCCGGGACAGTGTTCATGGCTACACCTTC.

Only a few counts were recorded for this clone. The V and J genes are TRBV19 and TRBJ2-5; a weak D match, TRBD2 (5 bases). Germline CDR1 reads LNHDA; CDR2 reads SQIVND (reference sequence). V lost 3 bases and J 2 bases, leaving 13 bases between the germline ends. This CDR3 has 15 residues. CDR3 sequence: CASSMNPRGQETQYF. The DNA of the CDR3 is TGTGCCAGTAGTATGAACCCTCGAGGGCAAGAGACCCAGTACTTC.

The chain is built from TRBV5-1 and TRBJ2-5; 7 nucleotides line up with TRBD2. Trimming removed 3 bases from V and 1 base from J; junction bases left unmatched: 6. The CDR3 sequence is 15 residues long. CDR1 SGHRS and CDR2 YFSETQ come from the germline V gene. Written as DNA, the CDR3 is TGCGCCAGCAGCTCCACTGGGGGGGTCCAAGAGACCCAGTACTTC. Protein sequence: CASSSTGGVQETQYF.

There are a few counts of this clone. V is TRBV5-6 and J is TRBJ2-3; D is possibly TRBD2 (6 bases). V was pared by 0 bases and J by 3 bases, with 20 bases between. The CDR3 is 18 amino acids. Per the germline V gene, CDR1 is SGHDT and CDR2 is YYEEEE. CDR3 residues: CASSLVGGGANPTDTQYF. The CDR3 DNA is TGTGCCAGCAGCTTGGTAGGAGGAGGGGCCAACCCGACAGATACGCAGTATTTT.

The chain carries TRBV7-9 and TRBJ2-5, with D perhaps TRBD1 (6 bases). The ends were cut back, 0 bases at V and 4 bases at J, with 12 bases in the middle. The CDR3 has 15 residues. Germline-derived CDR1 and CDR2 are SEHNR and FQNEAQ (reference sequence). In DNA form, the CDR3 reads TGTGCCAGCAGCTTAGCAGTCCGCAGGGGAGAGACCCAGTACTTC. It yields the protein CASSLAVRRGETQYF.

This sequence joins TRBV29-1 and TRBJ2-5, with D maybe TRBD1 (6 bases). The CDR3 is made up of 12 amino acids. V was shortened by 4 bases and J by 5 bases, with 11 bases between the two germline ends. CDR1 is SQVTM and CDR2 is ANQGSEA in the germline V gene. The chain's CDR3 is CSVVGARETQYF. The CDR3, as DNA: TGCAGCGTTGTGGGGGCTCGGGAGACCCAGTACTTC.

This clone was recorded once. The chain uses TRBV25-1 and TRBJ1-3; no clear D. CDR1 and CDR2 (germline): MGHDK, SYGVNS. Trimming shortened V by 1 base and J by 8 bases, and 12 bases separated the two germline ends. The CDR3 extends over 14 amino acids. Here the CDR3 reads CASSELGVEHTIYF. The CDR3 DNA follows: TGTGCCAGCAGTGAATTAGGTGTGGAGCACACCATATATTTT.

This clone was observed a few times. The gene calls are TRBV6-5 and TRBJ2-1, with 10 positions matching TRBD1. The CDR3 has 15 amino acids. Germline CDR1 MNHEY, CDR2 SVGAGI. V shed 5 bases, J shed 8 bases, and the junction held 9 bases outside the gene matches. The CDR3 region has the DNA TGTGCCAGCAGTCCCGGACAGGGGGTCTCGGATGAGCAGTTCTTC. Amino acid sequence: CASSPGQGVSDEQFF.

The chain couples TRBV19 to TRBJ1-2; D not certain. The CDR3 runs 14 residues. Trimming shortened V by 2 bases and J by 2 bases, and 9 bases separated the two germline ends. The germline CDR1 and CDR2 sequences are LNHDA and SQIVND (reference sequence). This CDR3 is CASSISPVNYGYTF. The CDR3 nucleotides read TGTGCCAGTAGTATATCCCCAGTAAACTATGGCTACACCTTC.

Concerning this clone: A junction end diverges from the germline sequence, so it may reflect a read error. V usage is TRBV7-9 and J usage is TRBJ1-2, with 8 bases fitting TRBD1. CDR1 SEHNR and CDR2 FQNEAQ come from the germline V gene (reference sequence). The CDR3 consists of 15 residues. CDR3 nucleotide sequence: TGTTCCAGCACCTCTTCGGACAGGGCTGCCTATGGCTACACCTTC. Its translation is CSSTSSDRAAYGYTF.

This chain connects TRBV5-4 to TRBJ2-1; 11 bases fit TRBD2. Looked up from germline, CDR1 is SGHNT and CDR2 is YYREEE (reference sequence). Germline trimming cut 4 bases from V and 3 bases from J; bases unmatched to any gene: 9. The CDR3 has 17 residues. The CDR3 region is CASSTGLAGNRYNEQFF. DNA for the CDR3: TGTGCCAGCAGCACTGGACTAGCGGGTAATCGCTACAATGAGCAGTTCTTC.

The chain combines TRBV12-5 with TRBJ2-5; 10 bases are a match to TRBD2. Trimming cost V 0 bases and J 3 bases; bases outside gene matches: 10. CDR3 length equals 18 residues. Germline lookup yields CDR1 LGHNT and CDR2 FRNRAP. The CDR3 here is CASGLVRQGLAGEETQYF. The CDR3 region has the DNA TGTGCTAGTGGTTTGGTACGTCAGGGGCTAGCGGGGGAAGAGACCCAGTACTTC.

This chain's CDR3 is CASSFIPGTPGPGNIQYF. DNA for the CDR3: TGTGCCAGCAGCTTTATCCCTGGGACTCCGGGACCGGGAAACATTCAGTACTTC. The V gene is TRBV5-4, the J gene TRBJ2-4; D possibly corresponds to TRBD2 (6 bases). This CDR3 has 18 residues. The V gene's germline CDR1 is SGHNT and CDR2 YYREEE (reference sequence). V lost 2 bases and J 6 bases, leaving 24 bases between the germline ends. The variable domain in full, with the rest retrieved from reference TRBV5-4 and TRBJ2-4, is ETGVTQSPTHLIKTRGQQVTLRCSSQSGHNTVSWYQQALGQGPQFIFQYYREEENGRGNFPPRFSGLQFPNYSSELNVNALELDDSALYLCASSFIPGTPGPGNIQYFGAGTRLSVL.

This chain's CDR3 is CASTSGTSGRIYNEQFF. The DNA of the CDR3 is TGTGCCAGCACCTCCGGGACTAGCGGGAGGATATACAATGAGCAGTTCTTC. This sequence joins TRBV7-8 and TRBJ2-1; 15 positions agree with TRBD2. V was pared by 7 bases and J by 4 bases, with 8 bases of the junction left unmatched. The CDR3 is 17 residues long. Germline V lookup: CDR1 SGHVS, CDR2 FQNEAQ. Complete variable domain (other parts from reference TRBV7-8 and TRBJ2-1): GAGVSQSPRYKVAKRGQDVALRCDPISGHVSLFWYQQALGQGPEFLTYFQNEAQLDKSGLPSDRFFAERPEGSVSTLKIQRTQQEDSAVYLCASTSGTSGRIYNEQFFGPGTRLTVL.

The chain recombines TRBV29-1 with TRBJ2-3, with TRBD1 matching 10 bases. This CDR3 has 14 residues. J lost 4 bases, V lost 5 bases, and 6 bases had no gene match. CDR1 and CDR2 from the germline V gene are SQVTM and ANQGSEA. The CDR3 spells CSVSGTGVSDTQYF. DNA of the CDR3: TGCAGCGTTTCCGGGACAGGGGTATCAGATACGCAGTATTTT.

This clone has only a few counts. The CDR3 DNA follows: TGTGCCAGCAGCTGGGACAGGGATACAGATACGCAGTATTTT. It specifies CASSWDRDTDTQYF. V gene TRBV5-4 combines with J gene TRBJ2-3; TRBD1 agrees at 9 bases. With 3 bases clipped from V and 3 bases from J, the junction kept 2 bases outside the gene matches. Per the germline V gene, CDR1 is SGHNT and CDR2 is YYREEE (reference sequence). The CDR3 loop spans 14 amino acids.

V gene TRBV19 combines with J gene TRBJ1-1; D is uncertain. CDR3 length: 14 residues. Trimming removed 3 bases at V and 3 bases at J, with 11 bases between. Per germline, CDR1 LNHDA and CDR2 SQIVND (reference sequence). The DNA for the CDR3 is TGTGCCAGTAGTATGGGTCAGGTGGACACTGAAGCTTTCTTT. As protein: CASSMGQVDTEAFF.

The chain carries TRBV7-9 and TRBJ2-3, with TRBD1 matching 7 bases. V lost 4 bases, J lost 8 bases, and 15 bases stayed unmatched. CDR3 length equals 16 residues. Germline CDR1 reads SEHNR; CDR2 reads FQNEAQ (reference sequence). CDR3 nucleotides: TGTGCCAGCAGCTGGGTAGGGACAGTAGGAGGAGGTACGCAGTATTTT. Residues: CASSWVGTVGGGTQYF.

The V call is TRBV6-6, the J call TRBJ1-5, with D unclear. CDR3 size: 13 residues. Trimming shortened V by 6 bases and J by 6 bases, and 12 bases separated the two germline ends. Looked up from germline, CDR1 is MNHNY and CDR2 is SVGAGI (reference sequence). DNA for the CDR3: TGTGCCAGCAGCCCGATGCGGAGTCAGCCCCAGCATTTT. Its protein is CASSPMRSQPQHF.

The CDR3 nucleotides read TGTGCCAGCAGTTCCCCTAGCGGAGCGGGGTTTTATACGCAGTATTTT. The encoded protein is CASSSPSGAGFYTQYF. The chain combines TRBV6-5 with TRBJ2-3, with 7 bases lining up with TRBD2. There are 16 residues in the CDR3. Germline loops: CDR1 MNHEY, CDR2 SVGAGI. With V trimmed by 4 bases and J by 7 bases, 14 bases remained unmatched.

In its sample, this clone was seen a few times. J is TRBJ2-7 and V is TRBV2; the D is unclear. This CDR3 comprises 13 residues. V shed 5 bases and J shed 7 bases, with 15 bases lying between them. Germline V lookup: CDR1 SNHLY, CDR2 FYNNEI. For the CDR3, the DNA is TGTGCCAGCAGTAAACTTGAAATCGGGGAGCAGTACTTC. It encodes CASSKLEIGEQYF.

The V and J genes are TRBV27 and TRBJ1-2; 11 bases match TRBD1. V was clipped by 1 base and J by 4 bases; unmatched bases: 5. The CDR3 extends over 16 amino acids. Germline CDR1 is MNHEY and CDR2 is SMNVEV (reference sequence). The CDR3 sequence: CASSLWGQGGSYGYTF. In nucleotides, the CDR3 is TGTGCCAGCAGTTTATGGGGACAGGGGGGTTCCTATGGCTACACCTTC.

J is TRBJ1-2 and V is TRBV5-6, with D unclear. Looked up from germline, CDR1 is SGHDT and CDR2 is YYEEEE. The CDR3 spans 17 residues. V was clipped by 4 bases and J by 4 bases, with 23 bases between them. CDR3 residues: CASSNPSGSGRLYGYTF. CDR3 in DNA: TGTGCCAGCAGCAACCCCAGCGGCTCTGGGCGACTCTATGGCTACACCTTC.

This clone showed up just a few times. The CDR3 bases are TGCGCCAGCAGCCAAGATTATAACTCAAACGGGTCACCCCTCCACTTT. Encoded protein: CASSQDYNSNGSPLHF. The gene calls are TRBV4-3 and TRBJ1-6; the D is unclear. The V gene's germline CDR1 is LGHNA and CDR2 YSLEER. The V end lost 0 bases, the J end lost 10 bases, and 16 bases lay between the germline ends. The CDR3 runs 16 residues.

The chain joins TRBV5-1 to TRBJ2-2; D gene uncertain. The CDR3 is made up of 14 amino acids. CDR1 and CDR2 (germline): SGHRS, YFSETQ. V lost 0 bases and J 5 bases, leaving 8 bases between the germline ends. CDR3 coding DNA: TGCGCCAGCAGCTTGGCCCAGGAAACCGGGGAGCTGTTTTTT. This encodes CASSLAQETGELFF.

The V gene is TRBV18, the J gene TRBJ2-7; D uncertain. The CDR3 length is 14 residues. Trimming took off 4 bases at V and 5 bases at J, with 15 bases between the two ends. Germline V gene data show CDR1 as KGHSH and CDR2 as LQKENI. CDR3 in amino acids: CASSLDRGRDEQYV. Here the CDR3 DNA reads TGTGCCAGCTCACTAGACCGAGGTCGCGACGAGCAGTACGTC.

This clone has just one count. The rearrangement joins TRBV5-4 to TRBJ2-1; TRBD2 matches 11 bases. Per germline, CDR1 SGHNT and CDR2 YYREEE (reference sequence). The CDR3 totals 18 residues. After removal of 0 bases from V and 10 bases from J, the junction contained 15 bases not matched to a gene. CDR3 residues: CASSLGGLTSGSLNEQFF. CDR3 DNA sequence: TGTGCCAGCAGCTTGGGAGGCTTAACTAGCGGGAGTCTGAACGAGCAGTTCTTC.

The chain links TRBV10-3 to TRBJ2-3; D is undetermined. In germline, CDR1 is ENHRY, CDR2 SYGVKD. V was pared by 2 bases and J by 5 bases, with 5 bases between. The CDR3 sequence is 12 residues long. Here the CDR3 DNA reads TGTGCCATCAGTGAGGGAGAAGATACGCAGTATTTT. Its protein product is CAISEGEDTQYF.

The chain joins TRBV9 to TRBJ2-2, with D unresolved. V lost 3 bases, J lost 1 base, and 13 bases lay in between. The germline V gene has CDR1 SGDLS and CDR2 YYNGEE. The CDR3 has 16 amino acids. In nucleotides, the CDR3 is TGTGCCAGCAGCGCGAACCCTTCAGTGAACACCGGGGAGCTGTTTTTT. Its translation: CASSANPSVNTGELFF.